The rows below give T cell receptor beta chains drawn from one sample of a study of T cell responses to AZD1222 COVID-19 vaccine. Profiling relied on immunoSEQ multiplex PCR, and the TCRdb table lists in-frame clones only, not all of them. Of roughly 100,000 clones listed, less than 85% are singletons. Sequenced here: peripheral blood, sampled 28 days after the second AZD1222 dose. Receptors originate from an adult who received the AZD1222 COVID-19 vaccine. CDR3s include the opening cysteine and the closing phenylalanine or tryptophan. A D gene is named only where the DNA matches it firmly. Part of the rows lack a size; the others show once, few, many or a class for expanded clones.

>-|TRBJ2-5|TRBV23-1|TRBD2
TGCGCCAGCAACAGCGGGGGGGCCGAAGAGACCCAGTACTTC
CASNSGGAEETQYF
>few|TRBJ2-2|TRBV11-3|-
TGTGCCAGCAGCGTGGGAGGGACAGGGAACACCGGGGAGCTGTTTTTT
CASSVGGTGNTGELFF
>-|TRBJ1-2|TRBV2|-
TGTGCCAGCAGTGAAGAGTCAGGGGCCTATGGCTACACCTTC
CASSEESGAYGYTF
>-|TRBJ1-1|TRBV11-2|-
TGTGCCAGCAGGGACCCGGGGGCCGGGACGCTCGTAGCTTTCTTT
CASRDPGAGTLVAFF
>-|TRBJ2-2|TRBV18|-
TGTGTCCCCCCTGCTGGCGGGGAGCTGTTTTTT
CVPPAGGELFF
>-|TRBJ1-2|TRBV9|TRBD1
TGTGCCAGCAGCGTAGGAGGGGACAGCATCTATGGCTACACCTTC
CASSVGGDSIYGYTF
>-|TRBJ1-3|TRBV3-1/TRBV3-2|TRBD1
TGTGCCAGCAGTCCGACAGGGGCTGGAAACACCATATATTTT
CASSPTGAGNTIYF
>-|TRBJ1-1|TRBV11-2|-
TGTGCCAGCAGCTTCTCGTTCGGGGCTGAAGCTTTCTTT
CASSFSFGAEAFF
>once|TRBJ1-5|TRBV2|-
TGTGCCAGCAGTGATGGAGGTGGCGCGATGGAGCCCCAGCATTTT
CASSDGGGAMEPQHF
>-|TRBJ1-1|TRBV5-1|-
TGCGCCAGCACTCCGGCCTCGACCTCCTTCATGAACACTGAAGCTTTCTTT
CASTPASTSFMNTEAFF
>-|TRBJ2-1|TRBV19|-
TGTGCCAGTAGACAGGACCCGTTCTACAATGAGCAGTTCTTC
CASRQDPFYNEQFF
>-|TRBJ1-3|TRBV19|TRBD1
TGTGCCAGTACAAGGGGGCGAGGAAACACCATATATTTT
CASTRGRGNTIYF
>-|TRBJ2-4|TRBV6-2/TRBV6-3|-
TGTGCCAGCAGTTCCAGGGGTCACATTCAGTACTTC
CASSSRGHIQYF
>-|TRBJ2-4|TRBV7-2|TRBD2
TGTGCCAGCAGCTTAGCCAGCGGGAGTGGCAAAAACATTCAGTACTTC
CASSLASGSGKNIQYF
>few|TRBJ1-2|TRBV24-1|TRBD1
TGTGCCACCAGTGATTTGGGAGGGACAGGGGGCTTGGCCTTC
CATSDLGGTGGLAF
>-|TRBJ1-1|TRBV6-1|-
TGTGCCAGCAGTGAAACAGGAAACGCTGAAGCTTTCTTT
CASSETGNAEAFF
>once|TRBJ2-7|TRBV7-9|TRBD1
TGTGCCAGCAGCACCACAGGGGGCTTAGGGATGGGGTACGAGCAGTACTTC
CASSTTGGLGMGYEQYF
>-|TRBJ1-2|TRBV7-9|-
TGTGCCAGCAGCTTAATGGGACTTCTTGGCTACACCTTC
CASSLMGLLGYTF
>-|TRBJ2-3|TRBV11-2|-
TGTGCCAGCAGCTTAGATATTTTGCGGGATACGCAGTATTTT
CASSLDILRDTQYF
>-|TRBJ2-1|TRBV5-1|-
TGCGCCAGCAGCTTGGCAGGGCTCTCCTACAATGAGCAGTTCTTC
CASSLAGLSYNEQFF
>-|TRBJ2-7|TRBV20-1|-
TGCAGTGCTAGTCGGCCATCCGGCGGGCAGTACTTC
CSASRPSGGQYF
>-|TRBJ2-3|TRBV6-5|-
TGTGCCAGCACCACAGGGTCATACAGCACAGATACGCAGTATTTT
CASTTGSYSTDTQYF
>-|TRBJ1-2|TRBV3-1/TRBV3-2|-
TGTGCCAGCAGCCAGGTTAACTATGGCTACACCTTC
CASSQVNYGYTF
>-|TRBJ2-1|TRBV21-1|-
TGTGCCAGCAGCATAGCGGCTCAGCTTCACAATGAGCAGTTCTTC
CASSIAAQLHNEQFF
>-|TRBJ1-1|TRBV29-1|-
TGCAGCGTTGAGCCGCTGGGCGTGAACACTGAAGCTTTCTTT
CSVEPLGVNTEAFF
>-|TRBJ1-1|TRBV7-3|-
TGTGCCAGCAGTTACGGCCCTCAGAACACTGAAGCTTTCTTT
CASSYGPQNTEAFF
>-|TRBJ2-2|TRBV7-3|TRBD1
TGTGCCAGCAGCTTCGGGACAGGCAACACCGGGGAGCTGTTTTTT
CASSFGTGNTGELFF
>-|TRBJ2-3|TRBV4-3|TRBD2
TGCGCCAGCAGCCGGGGGAGTAGCGGGAGAGATACGCAGTATTTT
CASSRGSSGRDTQYF
>-|TRBJ1-1|TRBV5-8|-
TGTGCCAGCAGCTTGAGGACAGCATCTAACACTGAAGCTTTCTTT
CASSLRTASNTEAFF
>-|TRBJ2-7|TRBV5-6|-
TGTGCCAGCAGCTCACTGGCTATTGGGGGCGACGAGCAGTACTTC
CASSSLAIGGDEQYF
>once|TRBJ1-4|TRBV6-1|-
TGTGCCAGCAGTACCCTCGGTGAAAAACTGTTTTTT
CASSTLGEKLFF
>-|TRBJ1-1|TRBV7-2|-
TGTGCCAGCAGCCCGGGGAGGCTGAAGGCTTTCTTT
CASSPGRLKAFF
>-|TRBJ1-1|TRBV7-8|-
TGTGCCAGCAGCCTCCTTACGGGACCCACGGCTGAAGCTTTCTTT
CASSLLTGPTAEAFF
>-|TRBJ1-1|TRBV7-8|-
TGTGCCAGCACCGAGGCTTGGGGGAGGGGGAGAAACACTGAAGCTTTCTTT
CASTEAWGRGRNTEAFF
>-|TRBJ1-6|TRBV7-8|-
TGTGCCAGCAGCTTAGGCAGCGTTAATTCACCCCTCCACTTT
CASSLGSVNSPLHF
>once|TRBJ2-1|TRBV7-9|-
TGTGCCAGCAGCCGGACGTCGAGCTCCTACAATGAGCAGTTCTTC
CASSRTSSSYNEQFF
>-|TRBJ1-2|TRBV12-3/TRBV12-4|-
TGTGCCAGCAGTTTTTGGGGCGAGAATGGCTACACCTTC
CASSFWGENGYTF
>-|TRBJ1-5|TRBV3-1/TRBV3-2|-
TGTGCCAGCAGCCAAGATACGTCTGGCCTTCGAGGCAATCAGCCCCAGCATTTT
CASSQDTSGLRGNQPQHF